These T cell receptor beta chains were read from a single sample in a study of CD8 T cells in Susac syndrome. One entry per CDR3 protein, called by TCRdb with MiXCR from the immunoSEQ multiplex PCR reads. This table has under 200,000 distinct CDR3 sequences, 91% appearing once. The sample comprised CD4+ T cells from PBMCs. The source of these receptors is a human donor with Susac syndrome. CDR3s include the opening cysteine and the closing phenylalanine or tryptophan. The order of the fields is V gene, J gene, clone size, D gene, CDR3 DNA, CDR3 protein. The D gene is left open where the match is weak. Clone sizes are given selectively: once, few, many, or a class where the clone is expanded.

TRBV2	TRBJ2-3	NA	NA	TGTGCCAGCAGTGTTGTAGTCGGAGCAGCTAGCACAGATACGCAGTATTTT	CASSVVVGAASTDTQYF
TRBV4-1	TRBJ1-5	NA	NA	TGCGCCAGCAGCCCCAGAGGGGGAGATCGTGGTCAGCCCCAGCATTTT	CASSPRGGDRGQPQHF
TRBV3-1	TRBJ2-3	few	NA	TGTGCCAGTAGTCAAGGGGGCACAGATACGCAGTATTTT	CASSQGGTDTQYF
TRBV20-1	TRBJ1-2	NA	NA	TGCAGTGCTAGAGATCGAGTTCGCAAGGGAAGCTATGGCTACACCTTC	CSARDRVRKGSYGYTF
TRBV19	TRBJ2-1	NA	NA	TGTGCCAGTAGCCGGGGACTCGACCGAGAGCAGTTCTTC	CASSRGLDREQFF
TRBV3-1	TRBJ1-6	NA	NA	TGTGCCAGCAGCCCACCGGTGGCAGGAGTTCCACCCCTCCACTTT	CASSPPVAGVPPLHF
TRBV5-1	TRBJ2-5	NA	TRBD2	TGCGCCAGCAGCTTGGGGGCTAGCGGTAAAGAGACCCAGTACTTC	CASSLGASGKETQYF
TRBV5-1	TRBJ2-3	NA	NA	TGCGCCAGCAGCTTGGCCTCTCGGCAGGGGGGAACAGATACGCAGTATTTT	CASSLASRQGGTDTQYF
TRBV18	TRBJ1-3	NA	NA	TGTGCCAGCTCACCAAGTGCCAGCTCTGGAAACACCATATATTTT	CASSPSASSGNTIYF
TRBV11-1	TRBJ2-5	NA	NA	TGTGCCAGCAGCCCCGGAGAGGTGGAGACCCAGTACTTC	CASSPGEVETQYF
TRBV20-1	TRBJ2-1	NA	TRBD2	TGCAGTGCTCTGAGCGGGGGGCCATCCTACAATGAGCAGTTCTTC	CSALSGGPSYNEQFF
TRBV6-5	TRBJ2-1	NA	NA	TGTGCCAGCAGCGGGGAGGATGAGCAGTTCTTC	CASSGEDEQFF
TRBV29-1	TRBJ2-6	NA	NA	TGCAGCGTCGACCGGGTGAACTCTGGGGCCAACGTCCTGACTTTC	CSVDRVNSGANVLTF
TRBV27	TRBJ1-4	NA	TRBD1	TGTGCCAGCAGTTTATCTTGGACAGGTGGAGAAAAACTGTTTTTT	CASSLSWTGGEKLFF
TRBV30	TRBJ1-3	NA	TRBD1	TGTGCCTGGGAGGACAGGGGATCTGGAAACACCATATATTTT	CAWEDRGSGNTIYF
TRBV4-2	TRBJ2-3	NA	TRBD2	TGTGCCAGCAGCCAAGAGACTAGCGGGGGGGCTAGCACAGATACGCAGTATTTT	CASSQETSGGASTDTQYF
TRBV6-1	TRBJ2-2	NA	NA	TGTGCCAGCAGTGAATTGGTTTTGGTCGCGGGCGGGGAGCTGTTTTTT	CASSELVLVAGGELFF
TRBV6-2/TRBV6-3	TRBJ2-5	NA	TRBD2	TGTGCCAGCCGGACTAGCGGGGGGGCCGGGGAGACCCAGTACTTC	CASRTSGGAGETQYF
TRBV28	TRBJ2-7	NA	NA	TGTGCCAGCAACACCGGAGGGTCAACCGTTTACGAGCAGTACTTC	CASNTGGSTVYEQYF
TRBV20-1	TRBJ2-5	NA	NA	TGCAGTGCTCATTCATGGCAAGATCAAGAGACCCAGTACTTC	CSAHSWQDQETQYF
TRBV2	TRBJ2-3	NA	TRBD2	TGTGCCAGCAGGGAAGGGACTAGCGGGGGAGGCACAGATACGCAGTATTTT	CASREGTSGGGTDTQYF
TRBV2	TRBJ1-2	NA	NA	TGTGCCAGCATATTACAGGGTGGGAACTATGGCTACACCTTC	CASILQGGNYGYTF
TRBV18	TRBJ2-5	NA	NA	TGTGCCAGCTCATCAAAAAGAGGGGCAAAAGAGACCCAGTACTTC	CASSSKRGAKETQYF
TRBV7-9	TRBJ2-6	NA	NA	TGTGCCAGCAGCTTATGGCCAGGGAAGAGTAATGGGGCCAACGTCCTGACTTTC	CASSLWPGKSNGANVLTF
TRBV9	TRBJ2-1	NA	NA	TGTGCCAGCAGCGCCCCCCCCCTTCCGGGTAACAATGAGCAGTTCTTC	CASSAPPLPGNNEQFF
TRBV30	TRBJ1-1	once	NA	TGTGCCTGTCCGTTTGGAGGGCCGGGCACTGAAGCTTTCTTT	CACPFGGPGTEAFF
TRBV18	TRBJ2-7	once	TRBD1	TGTGCCAGCTCACCGGGGACAGGCCACGAGCAGTACTTC	CASSPGTGHEQYF
TRBV5-6	TRBJ2-3	NA	NA	TGTGCCAGCAGCTTAGTAAATACGCAGTATTTT	CASSLVNTQYF
TRBV6-5	TRBJ1-1	NA	NA	TGTGCCAGCAGGACGGTCGAGGGGAACACTGAAGCTTTCTTT	CASRTVEGNTEAFF
TRBV14	TRBJ2-4	NA	TRBD1	TGTGCCAGCAGCCAGGGGATTCCGGGACAGGGGATTGGGGTCGACATTCAGTACTTC	CASSQGIPGQGIGVDIQYF
TRBV20-1	TRBJ2-7	NA	TRBD1	TGCAGTGCTAGAAACCCGGGACAGAGCTCCTACGAGCAGTACTTC	CSARNPGQSSYEQYF
TRBV3-1	TRBJ1-3	NA	NA	TGTGCCAGCAGCCTCGACACCGGCTCTGGAAACACCATATATTTT	CASSLDTGSGNTIYF
TRBV20-1	TRBJ1-1	NA	NA	TGCAGTGCTGAATACAGGGTCCCCGAAGCTTTCTTT	CSAEYRVPEAFF
TRBV5-1	TRBJ2-4	NA	TRBD1	TGCGCCAGCAGCAAATATACAGGGGGAAACATTCAGTACTTC	CASSKYTGGNIQYF
TRBV21-1	TRBJ1-1	NA	NA	TGTGCCAGCAGCAAAAATACAAGGAACACTGAAGCTTTCTTT	CASSKNTRNTEAFF
TRBV7-2	TRBJ2-7	NA	NA	TGTGCCAGCAGCTTCGGTACCTACGAGCAGTACTTC	CASSFGTYEQYF
TRBV3-1	TRBJ1-3	NA	NA	TGTGCCAGCAGCCAATCTTCGGTTTCGATCTCTGGAAACACCATATATTTT	CASSQSSVSISGNTIYF